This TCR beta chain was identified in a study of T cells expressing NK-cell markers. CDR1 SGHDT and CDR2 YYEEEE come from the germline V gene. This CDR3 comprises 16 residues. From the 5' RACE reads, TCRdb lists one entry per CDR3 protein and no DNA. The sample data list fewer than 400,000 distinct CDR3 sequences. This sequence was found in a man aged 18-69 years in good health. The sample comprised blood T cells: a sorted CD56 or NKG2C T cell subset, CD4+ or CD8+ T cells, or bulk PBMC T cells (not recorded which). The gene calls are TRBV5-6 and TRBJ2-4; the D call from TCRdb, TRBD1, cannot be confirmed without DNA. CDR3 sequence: CASSLEDRVAKNIQYF.